Each of the 18 T cell receptor beta chains below was sequenced from the same sample in a study of T-cell reconstitution after alpha-beta-depleted transplantation in children. Unique molecular identifiers were incorporated into the prepared TCRbeta library. TCRdb re-derived calls from the PCR reads in MiXCR, one entry per CDR3 protein. The sample includes about 78,000 distinct CDR3 sequences, about 14% seen only once; the top ten take about 26%. The starting material was PBMCs, mostly from graft donor cells, obtained 180 days after TCRalphabeta/CD19-depleted stem cell transplant. The source of these receptors is a male patient under 10 years old who had a stem cell transplant for acute lymphoblastic leukemia, so the T cells may come from the graft donor.

V usage is TRBV30 and J usage is TRBJ1-5; D not resolved. V lost 4 bases, J lost 8 bases, and 15 bases lay in between. The CDR3 has 13 amino acids. The germline V gene encodes CDR1 GTSNPN and CDR2 SVGIG (reference sequence). CDR3 sequence: CAWNHLLGKPQHF. As DNA, the CDR3 is TGTGCCTGGAATCATCTCCTAGGCAAGCCCCAGCATTTT. Together with reference TRBV30 and TRBJ1-5, the CDR3 gives the full variable domain: SQTIHQWPATLVQPVGSPLSLECTVEGTSNPNLYWYRQAAGRGLQLLFYSVGIGQISSEVPQNLSASRPQDRQFILSSKKLLLSDSGFYLCAWNHLLGKPQHFGDGTRLSIL.

This clonotype was counted at least ten times. V and J are TRBV12-3 or TRBV12-4 and TRBJ1-1, with 11 bases lining up with TRBD1. The CDR3 spans 14 residues. V was clipped by 6 bases and J by 1 base; unmatched bases: 1. CDR3 DNA sequence: TGTGCCAGCAGAGGACAGGGGGCGAACACTGAAGCTTTCTTT. It translates to CASRGQGANTEAFF.

This chain uses TRBV18 with TRBJ2-7, with 8 bases aligning to TRBD1. The germline CDR1 and CDR2 sequences are KGHSH and LQKENI. The CDR3 contains 15 residues. Trimming removed 2 bases from V and 2 bases from J; junction bases left unmatched: 5. The CDR3 loop is CASSPGGQGTYEQYF. The CDR3 coding sequence is TGTGCCAGCTCACCAGGAGGACAGGGTACCTACGAGCAGTACTTC. Full variable domain (missing parts from reference TRBV18 and TRBJ2-7): NAGVMQNPRHLVRRRGQEARLRCSPMKGHSHVYWYRQLPEEGLKFMVYLQKENIIDESGMPKERFSAEFPKEGPSILRIQQVVRGDSAAYFCASSPGGQGTYEQYFGPGTRLTVT.

This clonotype was detected only a few times. This chain links TRBV20-1 with TRBJ1-3, with D possibly being TRBD1 (6 bases). CDR1 is DFQATT and CDR2 is SNEGSKA in the germline V gene (reference sequence). Trimming removed 3 bases at V and 4 bases at J, with 13 bases between. CDR3 length equals 14 residues. The CDR3 DNA follows: TGCAGTGCTAGCCCAACAGGGTCCGGAAACACCATATATTTT. It specifies CSASPTGSGNTIYF.

The gene calls are TRBV5-1 and TRBJ1-4; possibly TRBD1 for D (6 bases). The V and J ends lost 3 bases and 2 bases respectively, with 14 bases between them. CDR1 SGHRS and CDR2 YFSETQ come from the germline V gene. The CDR3 consists of 16 residues. The CDR3 coding sequence is TGCGCCAGCAGCTCGGGACATCTACATACTAATGAAAAACTGTTTTTT. The encoded protein is CASSSGHLHTNEKLFF. The full variable domain, its missing parts supplied by reference TRBV5-1 and TRBJ1-4, is KAGVTQTPRYLIKTRGQQVTLSCSPISGHRSVSWYQQTPGQGLQFLFEYFSETQRNKGNFPGRFSGRQFSNSRSEMNVSTLELGDSALYLCASSSGHLHTNEKLFFGSGTQLSVL.

J is TRBJ1-2 and V is TRBV10-3; a weak D match, TRBD1 (6 bases). Looked up from germline, CDR1 is ENHRY and CDR2 is SYGVKD. V dropped 2 bases and J dropped 4 bases, with 14 bases sitting between them. CDR3 length: 15 amino acids. The CDR3 region has the DNA TGTGCCATCAGTGAGCAGGGGAGGACTAGCTATGGCTACACCTTC. This gives the protein CAISEQGRTSYGYTF.

The chain combines TRBV21-1 with TRBJ2-5; the D call in the table, TRBD1, was not verified against the DNA. TRBV21-1 is a pseudogene segment. The CDR3 consists of 16 residues. CDR3 region: CASSPPGHRFQETQYF. The CDR3 region has the DNA TGTGCCAGCAGCCCCCCGGGCCACAGGTTCCAAGAGACCCAGTACTTC.

This clonotype was counted between two and nine times. This chain connects TRBV6-5 to TRBJ1-1, with a weak D call TRBD1 (5 bases). This CDR3 is 14 amino acids long. V shed 0 bases and J shed 5 bases, with 10 bases lying between them. Germline V gene lookup returns CDR1 MNHEY and CDR2 SVGAGI. The CDR3 protein is CASSYSRRGTEAFF. CDR3 in DNA: TGTGCCAGCAGTTACTCGAGGAGGGGAACTGAAGCTTTCTTT.

This clonotype was observed a few times. The chain links TRBV5-6 to TRBJ2-5; D is unresolved. The CDR3 is 15 amino acids. V lost 2 bases to trimming and J lost 6 bases, with 17 bases between them. In germline, CDR1 is SGHDT, CDR2 YYEEEE. Written as DNA, the CDR3 is TGTGCCAGCAGCTTAGAACGGGTCTGGGATAAGACCCAGTACTTC. It encodes CASSLERVWDKTQYF.

This clonotype was picked up many times. The chain carries TRBV12-3 or TRBV12-4 and TRBJ2-7; no clear D. Between the trimmed V and J ends, which lost 1 base and 9 bases, there was a span of 7 bases. The CDR3 has 11 residues. In nucleotides, the CDR3 is TGTGCCAGCAGTTTAGGCAACCGGCAGTACTTC. As protein: CASSLGNRQYF.

This clonotype was seen a few times. The J gene is TRBJ1-5, the V gene TRBV7-2, with 7 bases matching TRBD1. CDR1 and CDR2 (germline): SGHTA, FQGNSA. J was trimmed by 1 base and V by 1 base; bases with no gene match: 7. CDR3 length equals 17 residues. This chain's CDR3 is CASSLVWAGGSNQPQHF. The CDR3 bases are TGTGCCAGCAGCTTAGTCTGGGCAGGGGGAAGCAATCAGCCCCAGCATTTT. The full variable domain, completed using reference TRBV7-2 and TRBJ1-5, is GAGVSQSPSNKVTEKGKDVELRCDPISGHTALYWYRQSLGQGLEFLIYFQGNSAPDKSGLPSDRFSAERTGGSVSTLTIQRTQQEDSAVYLCASSLVWAGGSNQPQHFGDGTRLSIL.

In DNA, the CDR3 is TGCGCCAGCAGCTTGGCCGCGGCGCAGAAGCAGTACTTC. Protein: CASSLAAAQKQYF. V is TRBV5-1 and J is TRBJ2-7; D unresolved. The germline V gene has CDR1 SGHRS and CDR2 YFSETQ. V was pared by 0 bases and J by 8 bases, with 12 bases between. The CDR3 has 13 residues.

The chain uses TRBV27 and TRBJ1-2; TRBD1 is a possible D gene (6 bases). The germline gives CDR1 MNHEY, CDR2 SMNVEV (reference sequence). This CDR3 spans 14 amino acids. Trimming left V 3 bases short and J 9 bases short, with 17 bases between. CDR3 in DNA: TGTGCCAGCAGTTTCCTCGGACAGATCGATCGCTACACCTTC. Its protein product is CASSFLGQIDRYTF.

The chain has TRBV7-9 and TRBJ2-3; 7 bases match TRBD1. V gave up 2 bases and J gave up 3 bases; unmatched junction bases: 5. Germline-derived CDR1 and CDR2 are SEHNR and FQNEAQ (reference sequence). The CDR3 consists of 15 residues. This CDR3 reads CASSLHRGNTDTQYF. The CDR3 DNA is TGTGCCAGCAGCTTACACAGGGGAAATACAGATACGCAGTATTTT.

The rearrangement links TRBV4-2 to TRBJ1-5; no definite D call. The V end lost 0 bases, the J end lost 3 bases, and 9 bases lay between the germline ends. Germline CDR1 and CDR2: LGHNA and YNFKEQ. The CDR3 has 15 residues. In nucleotides, the CDR3 is TGTGCCAGCAGCCAAGATCCTGCCCTCAATCAGCCCCAGCATTTT. It codes for CASSQDPALNQPQHF.

The table lists this clonotype with a few counts. The chain combines TRBV20-1 with TRBJ2-5, with D perhaps TRBD2 (5 bases). From germline, CDR1 is DFQATT and CDR2 SNEGSKA (reference sequence). The CDR3 is 16 residues long. The ends were cut back, 3 bases at V and 4 bases at J, with 21 bases in the middle. The CDR3 region has the DNA TGCAGTGCTAGGCCACTCCTTACTAGTCCGCGAGAGACCCAGTACTTC. This translates into CSARPLLTSPRETQYF.

The chain's CDR3 is CASSLMTEQFF. As DNA, the CDR3 is TGTGCCAGCAGCTTAATGACTGAGCAGTTCTTC. The gene calls are TRBV7-2 and TRBJ2-1, with unresolved D. Germline V gene sequence: CDR1 SGHTA, CDR2 FQGNSA. V was pared by 2 bases and J by 9 bases, with 5 bases between. This CDR3 has 11 residues.

Only a few counts were recorded for this clonotype. The CDR3 DNA sequence: TGTGCCAGCAGCTTAGGACCGGGGCCCACAGATACGCAGTATTTT. The encoded protein is CASSLGPGPTDTQYF. The chain is built from TRBV7-2 and TRBJ2-3; D might be TRBD1 or TRBD2, each matching 5 bases. Germline V lookup: CDR1 SGHTA, CDR2 FQGNSA. The CDR3 loop spans 15 amino acids. Trimming stripped 1 base from V and 2 bases from J, with 10 bases between.